This T cell receptor (beta chain) was sequenced during a study of OX40 agonist ivuxolimab in advanced cancers. For the study at large: Ivuxolimab doses were 0.01, 0.1, 0.3, 1.5, 3 or 10 mg/kg every 2 weeks. Previous treatment with anti-PD-1, anti-PD-L1 or anti-CTLA-4 therapy was allowed; 35% to 50% had received some. Findings and limits, study-wide: Expanded clones belonging to CD8+ T cells outnumbered, on average, those of CD4+.

After removal of 2 bases from V and 7 bases from J, the junction contained 10 bases not matched to a gene. From germline, CDR1 is SQVTM and CDR2 ANQGSEA. This CDR3 region has 15 residues. Here immunoSEQ multiplex PCR was the method, and the copy in TCRdb shows in-frame clones only, minus some. The data hold tens of thousands of clones, with around 90% observed a single time. A word on this clone: Its antigen is not known.

At cycle 4 day 1, cycle 7 day 1, and baseline, blood was sampled. This specimen was CD4+ or CD8+ T cells sorted from blood, taken in a trial of the OX40 agonist ivuxolimab. The genes are TRBV29-1 and TRBJ2-3; 9 bases are shared with TRBD2. The receptor comes from an adult with an advanced solid tumor such as melanoma, head and neck, liver or kidney cancer. This CDR3 reads CSVELGLAMPYTQYF. The CDR3 bases are TGCAGCGTTGAACTGGGACTAGCTATGCCTTATACGCAGTATTTT.